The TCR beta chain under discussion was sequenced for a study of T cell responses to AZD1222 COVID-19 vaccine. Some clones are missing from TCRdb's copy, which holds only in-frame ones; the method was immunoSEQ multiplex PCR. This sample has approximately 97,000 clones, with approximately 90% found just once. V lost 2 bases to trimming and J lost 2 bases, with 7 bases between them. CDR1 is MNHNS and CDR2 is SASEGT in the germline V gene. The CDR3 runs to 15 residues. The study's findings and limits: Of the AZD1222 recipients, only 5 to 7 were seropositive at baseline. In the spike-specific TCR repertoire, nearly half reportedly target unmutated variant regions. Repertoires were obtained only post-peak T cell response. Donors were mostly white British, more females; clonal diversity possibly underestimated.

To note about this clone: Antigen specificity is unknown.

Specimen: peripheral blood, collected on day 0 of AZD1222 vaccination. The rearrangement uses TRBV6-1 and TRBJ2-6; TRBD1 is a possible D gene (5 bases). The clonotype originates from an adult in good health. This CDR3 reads CASSETGPGANVLTF. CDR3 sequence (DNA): TGTGCCAGCAGTGAAACAGGTCCTGGGGCCAACGTCCTGACTTTC.